These 8 T cell receptor beta chains share one sample of origin, sequenced in a study of blood T cell repertoires in COVID-19. Data came from immunoSEQ multiplex PCR; TCRdb stores just in-frame clones and leaves some out. This sample has about 100,000 clones, with 91% found just once. Sequenced material: peripheral blood. These receptors came from a human donor in a cohort sampled during active COVID-19.

The chain carries TRBV13 and TRBJ2-2; no reliable D call. V was cut by 3 bases and J by 1 base, with 6 bases left in between. From germline, CDR1 is PRHDT and CDR2 FYEKMQ (reference sequence). The CDR3 spans 14 residues. In nucleotides, the CDR3 is TGTGCCAGCAGCTTGAAACTGAACACCGGGGAGCTGTTTTTT. It encodes CASSLKLNTGELFF.

The chain has TRBV24-1 and TRBJ2-3; maybe TRBD2 (5 bases). From germline, CDR1 is KGHDR and CDR2 SFDVKD. The germline V and J ends were trimmed by 5 bases and 4 bases, with 9 bases remaining between them. The CDR3 has 13 residues. This CDR3 reads CATSGKDSDTQYF. The DNA for the CDR3 is TGTGCCACCAGTGGTAAGGACTCAGATACGCAGTATTTT.

The chain combines TRBV3-1 (or the pseudogene TRBV3-2) with TRBJ2-1, with 8 bases that match TRBD2. CDR3 length: 18 amino acids. From germline, CDR1 is LGHDT and CDR2 YNNKEL (reference sequence). The trim removed 0 bases at V and 2 bases at J, leaving 9 bases unmatched. CDR3 sequence (DNA): TGTGCCAGCAGCCAAGATGGTAGGAGCGGGGGCCCCTACAATGAGCAGTTCTTC. As protein: CASSQDGRSGGPYNEQFF.

The rearrangement uses TRBV7-9 and TRBJ2-7; a weak D match, TRBD1 (5 bases). Germline-derived CDR1 and CDR2 are SEHNR and FQNEAQ (reference sequence). The CDR3 extends over 16 amino acids. V was trimmed by 5 bases and J by 2 bases, leaving 19 bases between them. The CDR3, as DNA: TGTGCCAGCAGCCTACGCGAGAGGCAGGGCGCCTACGAGCAGTACTTC. Its protein product is CASSLRERQGAYEQYF.

J is TRBJ2-3 and V is TRBV11-2; D gene uncertain. CDR1 and CDR2 from the germline V gene are SGHAT and FQNNGV. The CDR3 is 16 amino acids. The ends were cut back, 1 base at V and 1 base at J, with 12 bases in the middle. This chain's CDR3 is CASSLVRHSGTDTQYF. The CDR3 DNA is TGTGCCAGCAGCTTAGTACGCCACTCGGGCACAGATACGCAGTATTTT. The full variable domain, rest sourced from reference TRBV11-2 and TRBJ2-3, is EAGVAQSPRYKIIEKRQSVAFWCNPISGHATLYWYQQILGQGPKLLIQFQNNGVVDDSQLPKDRFSAERLKGVDSTLKIQPAKLEDSAVYLCASSLVRHSGTDTQYFGPGTRLTVL.

V and J are TRBV28 and TRBJ1-2, with 7 bases lining up with TRBD1. The junction had 9 bases not matched to a gene; V was cut back by 3 bases and J by 2 bases. Germline V lookup: CDR1 MDHEN, CDR2 SYDVKM. The CDR3 extends over 16 amino acids. In nucleotides, the CDR3 is TGTGCCAGCAGTTTGGTGACAGGGATCATCAACTATGGCTACACCTTC. It codes for CASSLVTGIINYGYTF.

This chain links TRBV28 with TRBJ2-1; the D gene is possibly TRBD1 (5 bases). Germline values: CDR1 MDHEN, CDR2 SYDVKM. The V end was cut by 2 bases, the J end by 13 bases, with 12 bases between. The CDR3 runs 12 residues. The CDR3 sequence is CASSLTGFSQFF. The CDR3 nucleotides read TGTGCCAGCAGTTTAACAGGATTCAGTCAGTTCTTC.

This clone was observed a few times. The CDR3 is CASRGSQGANTEAFF. CDR3 nucleotides: TGTGCCAGCAGGGGATCACAGGGGGCGAACACTGAAGCTTTCTTT. The chain joins TRBV6-5 to TRBJ1-1, with 9 bases fitting TRBD1. Unmatched junction bases numbered 6, after V lost 6 bases and J lost 1 base. Germline V lookup: CDR1 MNHEY, CDR2 SVGAGI. The CDR3 has 15 residues.